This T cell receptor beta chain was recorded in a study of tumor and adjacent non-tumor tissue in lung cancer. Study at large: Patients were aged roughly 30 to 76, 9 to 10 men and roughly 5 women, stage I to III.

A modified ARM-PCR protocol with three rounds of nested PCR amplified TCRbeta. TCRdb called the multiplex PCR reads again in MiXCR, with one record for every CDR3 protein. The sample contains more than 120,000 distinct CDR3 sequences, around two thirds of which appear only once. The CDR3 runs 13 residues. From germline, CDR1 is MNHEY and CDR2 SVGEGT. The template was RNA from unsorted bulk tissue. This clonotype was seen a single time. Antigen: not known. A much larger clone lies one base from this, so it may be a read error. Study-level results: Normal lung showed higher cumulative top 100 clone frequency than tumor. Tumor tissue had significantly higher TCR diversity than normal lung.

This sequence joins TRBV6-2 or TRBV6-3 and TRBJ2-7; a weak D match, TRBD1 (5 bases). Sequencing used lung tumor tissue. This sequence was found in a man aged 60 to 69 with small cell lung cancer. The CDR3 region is CACSSTGPYEQYF. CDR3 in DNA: TGTGCCTGCAGTTCCACAGGACCCTACGAGCAGTACTTC.